These 10 T cell receptor beta chains share one sample of origin, sequenced in a study of blood T cell repertoires in COVID-19. Measured with immunoSEQ multiplex PCR; TCRdb has only the in-frame clones, and not every one. The data hold more than 80,000 clones, with roughly 91% observed a single time. The specimen sequenced was peripheral blood. These receptors came from a man between 18 and 35 years old with COVID-19, enrolled during active disease.

V usage is TRBV13 and J usage is TRBJ2-7, with 9 bases lining up with TRBD1. This CDR3 is built from 15 residues. J lost 6 bases, V lost 5 bases, and 11 bases had no gene match. Looked up from germline, CDR1 is PRHDT and CDR2 is FYEKMQ (reference sequence). The DNA of the CDR3 is TGTGCCAGCAGCCGGGGTGGGACAGGGACATCCGAGCAGTACTTC. It yields the protein CASSRGGTGTSEQYF.

This clone was detected once. The chain carries TRBV5-1 and TRBJ2-5; D uncertain. Germline V gene data show CDR1 as SGHRS and CDR2 as YFSETQ. The CDR3 covers 12 residues. Trimming took 1 base from V and 5 from J, leaving 6 bases between them. CDR3 in amino acids: CASSLTVETQYF. The CDR3 coding sequence is TGCGCCAGCAGCTTGACAGTCGAGACCCAGTACTTC.

V and J are TRBV11-2 and TRBJ2-5; TRBD1 might be the D (6 bases). There are 16 residues in the CDR3. Trimming left V 0 bases short and J 1 base short, with 12 bases between. Germline V gene data show CDR1 as SGHAT and CDR2 as FQNNGV. As DNA, the CDR3 is TGTGCCAGCAGCTTAGAGCCGGACAGCCCCCAAGAGACCCAGTACTTC. This encodes CASSLEPDSPQETQYF.

The V call is TRBV4-3, the J call TRBJ2-5; 11 positions match TRBD2. CDR1 and CDR2 (germline): LGHNA, YSLEER. The CDR3 totals 16 residues. After removal of 4 bases from V and 1 base from J, the junction contained 5 bases not matched to a gene. CDR3 amino acids: CASSRRLAGPQETQYF. CDR3 bases: TGCGCCAGCAGCCGCAGACTAGCGGGACCCCAAGAGACCCAGTACTTC.

This sequence joins TRBV3-1 (or the pseudogene TRBV3-2) and TRBJ1-5; unclear D gene. V was trimmed by 1 base and J by 6 bases, leaving 10 bases between them. The germline V gene encodes CDR1 LGHDT and CDR2 YNNKEL (reference sequence). The CDR3 is 14 amino acids. The CDR3 DNA reads TGTGCCAGCAGCCAAGTCGTCAGAGGTCAGCCCCAGCATTTT. This sequence encodes CASSQVVRGQPQHF.

The chain carries TRBV9 and TRBJ1-5, with no clear D. Germline assignment: CDR1 SGDLS and CDR2 YYNGEE. Deletions cut 0 bases from V and 5 bases from J, with 12 bases between. The CDR3 extends over 15 amino acids. CDR3: CASSVGAGFDQPQHF. In DNA, the CDR3 is TGTGCCAGCAGCGTAGGGGCAGGCTTCGATCAGCCCCAGCATTTT.

The chain links TRBV9 to TRBJ2-2; D gene ambiguous. From germline, CDR1 is SGDLS and CDR2 YYNGEE. V lost 7 bases to trimming and J lost 7 bases, with 5 bases between them. The CDR3 sequence is 10 residues long. In DNA, the CDR3 is TGTGCCAGCGGCAGCGGGGAGCTGTTTTTT. It is translated as CASGSGELFF.

This sequence joins TRBV14 and TRBJ2-1; 8 nucleotides align to TRBD2. CDR3 length: 15 amino acids. Germline loops: CDR1 SGHDN, CDR2 FVKESK. J lost 12 bases, V lost 2 bases, and 12 bases had no gene match. The CDR3 region has the DNA TGTGCCAGCAGCCAATTTCTGCTAGCGGGTGCCCGGCAGTTCTTC. Amino acids: CASSQFLLAGARQFF.

The J gene is TRBJ2-7, the V gene TRBV30, with 7 bases lining up with TRBD2. This CDR3 comprises 14 residues. With V trimmed by 0 bases and J by 4 bases, 6 bases remained unmatched. Germline V CDR1 and CDR2: GTSNPN, SVGIG (reference sequence). As DNA, the CDR3 is TGTGCCTGGAGTGTGGGTAGCGGGCTATACGAGCAGTACTTC. Encoded protein: CAWSVGSGLYEQYF.

The rearrangement joins TRBV7-8 to TRBJ2-7; 10 bases are shared with TRBD1. Germline loops: CDR1 SGHVS, CDR2 FQNEAQ. CDR3 length: 16 amino acids. V lost 1 base to trimming and J lost 3 bases; unmatched junction nucleotides: 6. In nucleotides, the CDR3 is TGTGCCAGCAGCTTAGGGTACCGGACAGGGGGCTACGAGCAGTACTTC. It codes for CASSLGYRTGGYEQYF.